Listed here are 21 T cell receptor beta chains from one sample, sequenced in a study of identical twins. TCRdb fed the 5' RACE reads into MiXCR, producing one record per CDR3 protein. Of roughly 630,000 distinct CDR3 sequences listed, just over 7% were seen once; the top ten hold around 1.6%. This sample also belongs to another study, concerning yellow fever vaccine responses in identical twins.

The sample taken for sequencing was PBMCs. The source is a woman under 30 in good health.

The chain carries TRBV5-1 and TRBJ2-1, with TRBD2 identical over 7 bases. The CDR3 is 16 amino acids. The germline CDR1 and CDR2 sequences are SGHRS and YFSETQ. The trim removed 0 bases at V and 4 bases at J, leaving 7 bases unmatched. This CDR3 is CASSLVSGTTYNEQFF. For the CDR3, the DNA is TGCGCCAGCAGCTTGGTGTCCGGGACTACTTACAATGAGCAGTTCTTC.

The CDR3, as DNA: TGTGCCAGCATTAGACTGGAGGCTAACTACGAGCAGTACGTC. It encodes CASIRLEANYEQYV. V is TRBV6-4 and J is TRBJ2-7; D may be TRBD2 (5 bases). V lost 7 bases and J 3 bases, leaving 16 bases between the germline ends. The CDR3 length is 14 residues. The germline CDR1 and CDR2 sequences are MRHNA and SNTAGT.

This clonotype was picked up a small number of times. The gene calls are TRBV6-2 or TRBV6-3 and TRBJ2-7; 8 bases are a match to TRBD2. V gave up 6 bases and J gave up 5 bases; unmatched junction bases: 12. The CDR3 consists of 15 residues. CDR1 and CDR2 from the germline V gene are MNHEY and SVGEGT. The CDR3 nucleotides are TGTGCCAGCAGCCCACCCGGGACTAGATTCCACGAGCAGTACTTC. It codes for CASSPPGTRFHEQYF.

This clonotype was seen more than once but under ten times. The chain recombines TRBV20-1 with TRBJ2-3, with TRBD2 matching 13 bases. J gave up 5 bases and V 6 bases, and 5 bases lay outside the gene matches. CDR3 length equals 14 residues. Germline V CDR1 and CDR2: DFQATT, SNEGSKA (reference sequence). CDR3 amino acids: CSAGTSGAVDTQYF. The CDR3 DNA is TGCAGTGCGGGGACTAGCGGGGCGGTAGATACGCAGTATTTT.

This clonotype was counted only a few times. This chain's CDR3 is CASSEAGGGPRGEQFF. CDR3 nucleotides: TGTGCCAGCAGTGAAGCCGGGGGAGGGCCTCGGGGTGAGCAGTTCTTC. The genes are TRBV6-1 and TRBJ2-1; 7 bases fit TRBD2. From germline, CDR1 is MNHNS and CDR2 SASEGT. V lost 0 bases, J lost 9 bases, and 11 bases stayed unmatched. This CDR3 spans 16 amino acids.

The chain links TRBV5-1 to TRBJ2-1; 7 bases agree with TRBD2. This CDR3 has 16 residues. Germline V CDR1 and CDR2: SGHRS, YFSETQ. The J segment lost 1 base and the V segment lost 4 bases, leaving 8 bases of the junction unmatched. CDR3 in amino acids: CASSNGLVGSYNEQFF. As DNA, the CDR3 is TGCGCCAGCAGCAACGGACTAGTAGGGTCCTACAATGAGCAGTTCTTC.

The chain joins TRBV12-3 or TRBV12-4 to TRBJ2-3; possible D gene TRBD2, 7 bases. V was trimmed by 8 bases and J by 3 bases, leaving 21 bases between them. CDR3 length: 16 residues. In DNA form, the CDR3 reads TGTGCCAGCGCCCCTTTCCCGGGGGGCGGGACAGATACGCAGTATTTT. It translates to CASAPFPGGGTDTQYF.

This clonotype was counted only a few times. CDR3: CASSELRGQLAGGPRNEQFF. CDR3 sequence (DNA): TGTGCCAGCAGTGAATTACGGGGGCAACTAGCGGGAGGGCCTCGGAATGAGCAGTTCTTC. The genes are TRBV25-1 and TRBJ2-1; 13 bases match TRBD2. V trimming: 1 base; J trimming: 7 bases; junction bases outside the gene matches: 16. Looked up from germline, CDR1 is MGHDK and CDR2 is SYGVNS. The CDR3 length is 20 residues.

The chain links TRBV28 to TRBJ2-7; D might be TRBD1 (6 bases). There are 15 residues in the CDR3. Trimming took off 4 bases at V and 3 bases at J, with 16 bases between the two ends. The germline V gene encodes CDR1 MDHEN and CDR2 SYDVKM. Here the CDR3 reads CASSSLNRDIYEQYF. DNA of the CDR3: TGTGCCAGCAGTTCCTTGAACAGGGATATCTACGAGCAGTACTTC.

This clonotype was seen ten or more times. This rearrangement joins TRBV6-1 to TRBJ2-1, with TRBD2 matching over 11 bases. The V gene's germline CDR1 is MNHNS and CDR2 SASEGT. J gave up 8 bases and V 5 bases, and 8 bases lay outside the gene matches. CDR3 length equals 15 residues. CDR3 nucleotide sequence: TGTGCCAGCAGTAAAAGACTAGCGGGGCGACATGAGCAGTTCTTC. As protein: CASSKRLAGRHEQFF.

This chain links TRBV10-1 with TRBJ2-1; 10 bases align to TRBD1. Germline CDR1 and CDR2: WNHNN and SYGVQD (reference sequence). V was pared by 4 bases and J by 5 bases, with 5 bases of the junction left unmatched. CDR3 length: 15 residues. The CDR3 reads CASSGPGQGNNEQFF. The CDR3 nucleotides are TGCGCCAGCAGTGGGCCGGGACAGGGGAACAATGAGCAGTTCTTC.

At least ten counts were recorded for this clonotype. The chain has TRBV12-3 or TRBV12-4 and TRBJ1-6; 7 bases align to TRBD1. V lost 1 base to trimming and J lost 10 bases; unmatched junction nucleotides: 4. CDR3 length equals 14 residues. This CDR3 is CASSLGGGKSPLHF. Here the CDR3 DNA reads TGTGCCAGCAGTTTAGGAGGGGGCAAGTCACCCCTCCACTTT.

This chain joins TRBV10-3 and TRBJ1-1; D unclear. The CDR3 is 13 amino acids. The V gene's germline CDR1 is ENHRY and CDR2 SYGVKD. V was trimmed by 10 bases and J by 5 bases, leaving 17 bases between them. CDR3 DNA sequence: TGTGCCACCGGGCCCACCAAACGGACTGAAGCTTTCTTT. This encodes CATGPTKRTEAFF.

This clonotype was recorded many times. V usage is TRBV10-3 and J usage is TRBJ2-3, with 7 nucleotides matching TRBD2. This CDR3 has 16 residues. Unmatched junction bases numbered 6, after V lost 0 bases and J lost 3 bases. The germline gives CDR1 ENHRY, CDR2 SYGVKD. DNA for the CDR3: TGTGCCATCAGTGAGTCCGGGGGGAGTGGTACAGATACGCAGTATTTT. It codes for CAISESGGSGTDTQYF.

The V and J genes are TRBV11-3 and TRBJ2-2; possibly TRBD2 for D (7 bases). Germline CDR1 reads SGHNT; CDR2 reads YENEEA. The germline V and J ends were trimmed by 5 bases and 6 bases, with 22 bases remaining between them. The CDR3 is made up of 17 amino acids. For the CDR3, the DNA is TGTGCCAGCAGCCACCCCGCAGGGGCGGGAGCCCCCGGGGAGCTGTTTTTT. It is translated as CASSHPAGAGAPGELFF.

In this sample, this clonotype turned up many times. The J gene is TRBJ1-5, the V gene TRBV7-9, with no clear D. Between the trimmed V and J ends, which lost 7 bases and 5 bases, there was a span of 15 bases. Per germline, CDR1 SEHNR and CDR2 FQNEAQ (reference sequence). The CDR3 contains 14 residues. The CDR3 loop is CASNSGSTDQPQHF. The CDR3 nucleotides read TGTGCCAGCAACTCGGGAAGCACAGATCAGCCCCAGCATTTT. Using reference TRBV7-9 and TRBJ1-5 for the parts outside the CDR3, the full variable domain is DTGVSQNPRHKITKRGQNVTFRCDPISEHNRLYWYRQTLGQGPEFLTYFQNEAQLEKSRLLSDRFSAERPKGSFSTLEIQRTEQGDSAMYLCASNSGSTDQPQHFGDGTRLSIL.

This clonotype was counted at least ten times. V gene TRBV9 combines with J gene TRBJ1-3, with D unclear. V was shortened by 0 bases and J by 2 bases, with 6 bases between the two germline ends. The CDR3 has 14 residues. Germline V lookup: CDR1 SGDLS, CDR2 YYNGEE. In DNA, the CDR3 is TGTGCCAGCAGCGTAGGGGAGACTGGAAACACCATATATTTT. This gives the protein CASSVGETGNTIYF.

At least ten counts were recorded for this clonotype. J is TRBJ2-1 and V is TRBV27; 8 bases are a match to TRBD2. There are 15 residues in the CDR3. CDR1 and CDR2 (germline): MNHEY, SMNVEV (reference sequence). V shed 3 bases and J 2 bases; nucleotides not matched to a gene: 3. CDR3 sequence (DNA): TGTGCCAGCAGTTTTTTGACTAGCGCCTACAATGAGCAGTTCTTC. Its protein is CASSFLTSAYNEQFF.

This clonotype has just a few counts. The J gene is TRBJ1-2, the V gene TRBV20-1; D gene uncertain. The V gene's germline CDR1 is DFQATT and CDR2 SNEGSKA (reference sequence). The CDR3 loop spans 14 amino acids. Trimming removed 4 bases at V and 8 bases at J, with 20 bases between. This CDR3 is CSANPLRPFGGYTF. For the CDR3, the DNA is TGCAGTGCTAACCCCCTCCGGCCCTTCGGGGGCTACACCTTC.

This sequence joins TRBV11-2 and TRBJ2-1; D not resolved. Germline CDR1 and CDR2: SGHAT and FQNNGV. The ends were cut back, 0 bases at V and 2 bases at J, with 5 bases in the middle. The CDR3 is made up of 14 amino acids. Here the CDR3 reads CASSLEGTYNEQFF. The DNA for the CDR3 is TGTGCCAGCAGCTTAGAGGGAACCTACAATGAGCAGTTCTTC. The full variable domain, rest sourced from reference TRBV11-2 and TRBJ2-1, is EAGVAQSPRYKIIEKRQSVAFWCNPISGHATLYWYQQILGQGPKLLIQFQNNGVVDDSQLPKDRFSAERLKGVDSTLKIQPAKLEDSAVYLCASSLEGTYNEQFFGPGTRLTVL.

The V gene is TRBV20-1, the J gene TRBJ2-2; tentatively, D is TRBD2 (5 bases). This CDR3 is built from 13 residues. Germline CDR1 DFQATT, CDR2 SNEGSKA (reference sequence). The germline V and J ends were trimmed by 4 bases and 6 bases, with 12 bases remaining between them. The CDR3 nucleotides read TGCAGTGCTACTCCAACTAGTTCCGGGGAGCTGTTTTTT. It codes for CSATPTSSGELFF.